This TCR beta chain was profiled in a study of OX40 agonist ivuxolimab in advanced cancers. About the study: The treatment was a fully human IgG2 OX40 agonist, ivuxolimab. At 82.7% male, the cohort had a mean age of 60 years, ranging from about 20 to 80. The study enrolled dose-escalation patients with hepatocellular carcinoma, melanoma, renal cell or head and neck cancer.

The germline V gene has CDR1 SGHVS and CDR2 FQNEAQ. Between the trimmed V and J ends, which lost 5 bases and 0 bases, there was a span of 14 bases. The CDR3 has 15 residues. Repertoires were generated with immunoSEQ multiplex PCR, while TCRdb's copy carries only in-frame clones and drops some. Seen here are about 45,000 clones, roughly 90% observed once, and the top ten hold around 16%. Blood got drawn at baseline, again on cycle 4 day 1, and then on cycle 7 day 1. The specimen was CD4+ or CD8+ T cells sorted from blood, collected in a trial of the OX40 agonist ivuxolimab. J is TRBJ2-7 and V is TRBV7-8; D might be TRBD1 or TRBD2, each matching 5 bases. This receptor was identified in an adult with an advanced solid tumor such as melanoma, head and neck, liver or kidney cancer. CDR3 in amino acids: CASSPGAGPSYEQYF. The CDR3 DNA reads as TGTGCCAGCAGCCCCGGGGCAGGGCCCTCCTACGAGCAGTACTTC.